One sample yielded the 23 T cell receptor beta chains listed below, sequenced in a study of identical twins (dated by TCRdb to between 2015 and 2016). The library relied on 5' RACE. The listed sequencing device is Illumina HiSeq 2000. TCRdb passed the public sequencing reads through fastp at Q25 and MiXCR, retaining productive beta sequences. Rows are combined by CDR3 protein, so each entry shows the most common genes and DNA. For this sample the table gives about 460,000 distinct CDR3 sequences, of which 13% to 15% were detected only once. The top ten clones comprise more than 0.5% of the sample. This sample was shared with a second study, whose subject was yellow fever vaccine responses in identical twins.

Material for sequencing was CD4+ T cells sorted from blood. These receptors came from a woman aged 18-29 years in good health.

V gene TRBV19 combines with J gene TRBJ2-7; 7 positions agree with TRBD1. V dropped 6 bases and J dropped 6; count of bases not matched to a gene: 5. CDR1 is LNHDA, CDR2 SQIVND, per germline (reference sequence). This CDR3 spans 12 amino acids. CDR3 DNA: TGTGCCAGTAGCCACAGGGGCGGCGAGCAGTACTTC. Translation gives CASSHRGGEQYF.

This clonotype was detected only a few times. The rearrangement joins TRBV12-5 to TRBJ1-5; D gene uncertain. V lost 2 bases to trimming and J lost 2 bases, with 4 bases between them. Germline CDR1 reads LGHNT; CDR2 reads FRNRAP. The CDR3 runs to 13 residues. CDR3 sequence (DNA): TGTGCTAGTGGTTTGCAGGGCAATCAGCCCCAGCATTTT. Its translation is CASGLQGNQPQHF.

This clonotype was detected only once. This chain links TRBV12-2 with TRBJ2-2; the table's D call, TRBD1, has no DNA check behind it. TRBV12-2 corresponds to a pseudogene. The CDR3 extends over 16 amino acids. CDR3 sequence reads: CASRFIRQVISGELFF. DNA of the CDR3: TGTGCAAGTCGCTTTATACGACAGGTGATTTCCGGGGAGCTGTTTTTT.

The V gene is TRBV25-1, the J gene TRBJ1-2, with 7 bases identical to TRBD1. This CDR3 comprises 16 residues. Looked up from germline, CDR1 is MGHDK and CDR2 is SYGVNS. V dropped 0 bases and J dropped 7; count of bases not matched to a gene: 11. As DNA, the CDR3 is TGTGCCAGCAGTGAATACCGGACAGGAGCTTTGGGTGGCTACACCTTC. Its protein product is CASSEYRTGALGGYTF.

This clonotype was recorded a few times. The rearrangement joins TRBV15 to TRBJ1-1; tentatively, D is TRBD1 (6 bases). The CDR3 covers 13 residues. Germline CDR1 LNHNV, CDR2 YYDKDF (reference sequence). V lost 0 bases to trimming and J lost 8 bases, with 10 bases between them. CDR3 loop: CATSRDIQGEAFF. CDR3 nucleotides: TGTGCCACCAGCAGAGATATACAGGGAGAAGCTTTCTTT.

The CDR3 coding sequence is TGTGCCACCAGTGACACCGGGACAGGGAACAATGAGCAGTTCTTC. Translation gives CATSDTGTGNNEQFF. The V gene is TRBV24-1, the J gene TRBJ2-1; the match to TRBD1 covers 9 bases. The CDR3 spans 15 residues. The germline V gene has CDR1 KGHDR and CDR2 SFDVKD. The ends lost 4 bases at V and 5 bases at J; junction bases unmatched: 5.

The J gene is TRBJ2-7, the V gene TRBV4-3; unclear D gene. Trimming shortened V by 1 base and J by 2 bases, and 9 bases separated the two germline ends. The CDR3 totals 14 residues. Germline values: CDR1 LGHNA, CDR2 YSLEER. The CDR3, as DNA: TGCGCCAGCAGCCAAGGGGCATCGGCCTACGAGCAGTACTTC. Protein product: CASSQGASAYEQYF.

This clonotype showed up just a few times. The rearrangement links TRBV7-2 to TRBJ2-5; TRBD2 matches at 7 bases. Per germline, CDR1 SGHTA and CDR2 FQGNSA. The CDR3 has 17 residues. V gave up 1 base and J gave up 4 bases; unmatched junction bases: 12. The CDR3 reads CASSLGGIGERGETQYF. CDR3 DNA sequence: TGTGCCAGCAGCTTAGGGGGTATTGGGGAGCGGGGAGAGACCCAGTACTTC.

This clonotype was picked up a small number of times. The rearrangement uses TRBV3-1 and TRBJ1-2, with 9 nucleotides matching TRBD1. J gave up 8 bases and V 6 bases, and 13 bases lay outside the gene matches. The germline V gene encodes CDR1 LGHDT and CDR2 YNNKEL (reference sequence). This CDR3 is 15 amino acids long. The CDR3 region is CASSPTGGAVGGYTF. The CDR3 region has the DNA TGTGCCAGCAGTCCCACAGGGGGCGCGGTTGGAGGCTACACCTTC.

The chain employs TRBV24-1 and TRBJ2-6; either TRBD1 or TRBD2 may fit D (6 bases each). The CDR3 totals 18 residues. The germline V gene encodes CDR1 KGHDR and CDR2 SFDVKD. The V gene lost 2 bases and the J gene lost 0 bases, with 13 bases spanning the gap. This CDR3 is CATSDSSGGSSGANVLTF. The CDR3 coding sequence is TGTGCCACCAGTGATTCGTCCGGGGGCAGCTCTGGGGCCAACGTCCTGACTTTC.

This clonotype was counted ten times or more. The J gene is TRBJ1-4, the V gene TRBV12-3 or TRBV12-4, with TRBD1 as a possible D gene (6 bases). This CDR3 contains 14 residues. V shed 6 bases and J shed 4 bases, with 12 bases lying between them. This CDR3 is CASSSQGLNEKLFF. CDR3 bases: TGTGCCAGCAGCTCACAGGGACTTAATGAAAAACTGTTTTTT.

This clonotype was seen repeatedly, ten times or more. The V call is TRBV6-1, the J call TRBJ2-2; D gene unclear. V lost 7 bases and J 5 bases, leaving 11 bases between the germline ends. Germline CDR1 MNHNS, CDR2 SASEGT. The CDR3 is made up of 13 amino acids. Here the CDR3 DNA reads TGTGCCAGCATCGCCCCCGGGACCGGGGAGCTGTTTTTT. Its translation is CASIAPGTGELFF.

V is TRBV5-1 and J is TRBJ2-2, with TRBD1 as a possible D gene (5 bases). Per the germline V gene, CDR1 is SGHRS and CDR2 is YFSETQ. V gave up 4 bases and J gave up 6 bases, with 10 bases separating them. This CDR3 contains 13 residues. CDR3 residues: CASSRTSAGELFF. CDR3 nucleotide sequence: TGCGCCAGCAGCCGGACATCGGCCGGGGAGCTGTTTTTT.

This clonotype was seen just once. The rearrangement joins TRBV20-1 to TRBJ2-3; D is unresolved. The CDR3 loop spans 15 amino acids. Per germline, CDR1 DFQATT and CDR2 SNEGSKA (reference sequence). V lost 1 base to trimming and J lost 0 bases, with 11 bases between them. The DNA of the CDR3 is TGCAGTGCTAGAGCGTCCTACCTGAGCACAGATACGCAGTATTTT. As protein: CSARASYLSTDTQYF.

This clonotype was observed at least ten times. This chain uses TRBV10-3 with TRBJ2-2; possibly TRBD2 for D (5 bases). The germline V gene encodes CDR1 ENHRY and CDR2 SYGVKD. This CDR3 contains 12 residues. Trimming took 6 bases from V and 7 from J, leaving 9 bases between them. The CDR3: CAISREGGELFF. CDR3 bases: TGTGCCATCAGCAGAGAGGGCGGGGAGCTGTTTTTT.

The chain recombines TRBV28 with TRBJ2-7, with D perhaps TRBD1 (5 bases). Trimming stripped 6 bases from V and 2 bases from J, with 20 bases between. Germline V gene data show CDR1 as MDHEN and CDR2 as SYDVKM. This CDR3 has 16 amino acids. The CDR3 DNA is TGTGCCAGCAGCCTGTCAGTAGACAGTGTCACCTACGAGCAGTACTTC. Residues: CASSLSVDSVTYEQYF. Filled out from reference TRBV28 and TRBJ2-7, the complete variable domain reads DVKVTQSSRYLVKRTGEKVFLECVQDMDHENMFWYRQDPGLGLRLIYFSYDVKMKEKGDIPEGYSVSREKKERFSLILESASTNQTSMYLCASSLSVDSVTYEQYFGPGTRLTVT.

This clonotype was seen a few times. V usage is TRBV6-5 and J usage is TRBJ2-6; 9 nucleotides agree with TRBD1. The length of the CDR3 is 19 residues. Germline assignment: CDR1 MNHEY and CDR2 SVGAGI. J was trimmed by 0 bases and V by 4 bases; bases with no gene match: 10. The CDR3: CASSSTTGTGSSGANVLTF. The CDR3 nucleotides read TGTGCCAGCAGTTCCACCACCGGGACAGGGAGCTCTGGGGCCAACGTCCTGACTTTC.

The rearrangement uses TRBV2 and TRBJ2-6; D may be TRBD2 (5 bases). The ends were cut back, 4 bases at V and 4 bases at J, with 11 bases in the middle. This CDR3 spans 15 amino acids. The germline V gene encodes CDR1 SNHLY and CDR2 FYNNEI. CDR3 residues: CASSGGLWGANVLTF. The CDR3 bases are TGTGCCAGCAGTGGAGGGCTCTGGGGGGCCAACGTCCTGACTTTC.

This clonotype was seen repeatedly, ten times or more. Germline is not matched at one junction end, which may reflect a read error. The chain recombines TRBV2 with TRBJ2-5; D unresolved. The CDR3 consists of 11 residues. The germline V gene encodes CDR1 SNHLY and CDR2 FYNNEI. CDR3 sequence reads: CASSSQQTQYF. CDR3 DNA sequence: TGTGCCAGCAGCTCCCAACAGACCCAGTACTTC.

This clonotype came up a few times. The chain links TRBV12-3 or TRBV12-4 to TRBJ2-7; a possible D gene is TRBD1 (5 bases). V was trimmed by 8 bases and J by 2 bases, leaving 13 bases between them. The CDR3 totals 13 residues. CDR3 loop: CASGGARAYEQYF. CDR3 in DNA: TGTGCCAGCGGTGGGGCCAGAGCCTACGAGCAGTACTTC.

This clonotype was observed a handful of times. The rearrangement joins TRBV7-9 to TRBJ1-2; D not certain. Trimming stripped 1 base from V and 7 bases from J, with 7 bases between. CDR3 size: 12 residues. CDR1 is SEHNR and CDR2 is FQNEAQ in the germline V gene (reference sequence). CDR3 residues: CASSLVEGGYTF. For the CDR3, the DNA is TGTGCCAGCAGCTTAGTTGAGGGTGGCTACACCTTC.

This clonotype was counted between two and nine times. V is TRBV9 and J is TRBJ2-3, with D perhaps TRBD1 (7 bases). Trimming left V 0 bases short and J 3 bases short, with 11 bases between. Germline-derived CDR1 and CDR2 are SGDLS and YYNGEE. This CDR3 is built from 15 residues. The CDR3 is CASSVGAGGTDTQYF. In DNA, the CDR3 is TGTGCCAGCAGCGTAGGGGCAGGGGGGACAGATACGCAGTATTTT.

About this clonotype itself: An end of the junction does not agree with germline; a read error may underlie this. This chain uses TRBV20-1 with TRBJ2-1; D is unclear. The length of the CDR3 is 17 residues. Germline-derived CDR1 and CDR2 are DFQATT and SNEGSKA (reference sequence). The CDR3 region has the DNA TGCTGTGCTAGAGACGCTCAGACCGTTTCCTCCTACAATGAGCAGTTCTTC. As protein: CCARDAQTVSSYNEQFF.